Following are 24 T cell receptor beta chains from one sample sequenced in a study of blood T cells in healthy people across ages. A J-beta primer mix and a sample-barcoded 5' primer were used in a second PCR of about 7 to 12 cycles. TCRdb independently ran MiXCR on the 5' RACE reads; one entry per CDR3 protein. The sample lists around 1,900,000 distinct CDR3 sequences; roughly two fifths were seen once. Material: blood. These receptors came from a human donor in good health.

Only a few counts were recorded for this clonotype. J is TRBJ1-5 and V is TRBV5-4, with TRBD1 as a possible D gene (5 bases). The CDR3 extends over 15 amino acids. V dropped 4 bases and J dropped 4 bases, with 15 bases sitting between them. Per germline, CDR1 SGHNT and CDR2 YYREEE (reference sequence). CDR3 loop: CASSLGLGTNQPQHF. CDR3 nucleotide sequence: TGTGCCAGCAGCCTGGGGTTAGGGACGAATCAGCCCCAGCATTTT.

DNA of the CDR3: TGCAGTGCTAGACGGACGATGAACACTGAAGCTTTCTTT. Translated: CSARRTMNTEAFF. The chain employs TRBV20-1 and TRBJ1-1; D is undetermined. From germline, CDR1 is DFQATT and CDR2 SNEGSKA (reference sequence). The CDR3 has 13 amino acids. V was pared by 2 bases and J by 0 bases, with 7 bases between.

This clonotype was seen a few times. The genes are TRBV12-3 or TRBV12-4 and TRBJ1-2; 9 nucleotides line up with TRBD1. After removal of 6 bases from V and 2 bases from J, the junction contained 7 bases not matched to a gene. The CDR3 consists of 15 residues. In DNA form, the CDR3 reads TGTGCCAGCAGCGGCTTACAGGGGGCCAACTATGGCTACACCTTC. Amino acids: CASSGLQGANYGYTF.

J is TRBJ2-2 and V is TRBV29-1; unclear D gene. Trimming took off 7 bases at V and 0 bases at J, with 9 bases between the two ends. CDR1 and CDR2 from the germline V gene are SQVTM and ANQGSEA. This CDR3 spans 13 amino acids. The CDR3 nucleotides are TGCAGCGGAAACAAGCCGAACACCGGGGAGCTGTTTTTT. As protein: CSGNKPNTGELFF.

This clonotype appeared many times. The rearrangement joins TRBV5-1 to TRBJ2-7; D call uncertain. V dropped 10 bases and J dropped 4 bases, with 15 bases sitting between them. Germline assignment: CDR1 SGHRS and CDR2 YFSETQ. The CDR3 covers 12 residues. In nucleotides, the CDR3 is TGCGCCTCTTCGGGCGAGACTTACGAGCAGTACTTC. This translates into CASSGETYEQYF.

This clonotype was detected ten times or more. The chain links TRBV6-5 to TRBJ1-6, with D unclear. The length of the CDR3 is 13 residues. Germline CDR1 MNHEY, CDR2 SVGAGI. V was shortened by 8 bases and J by 11 bases, with 16 bases between the two germline ends. CDR3 sequence: CASVQTTGAPLHF. CDR3 nucleotides: TGTGCCAGCGTACAAACAACGGGTGCACCCCTCCACTTT.

This clonotype was picked up one time. The CDR3 here is CASSSGYNTEAFF. In nucleotides, the CDR3 is TGTGCCAGCAGTTCCGGATACAACACTGAAGCTTTCTTT. This chain joins TRBV4-2 and TRBJ1-1; D call uncertain. V was clipped by 6 bases and J by 2 bases, with 10 bases between them. This CDR3 comprises 13 residues. Germline assignment: CDR1 LGHNA and CDR2 YNFKEQ.

The chain has TRBV7-2 and TRBJ1-2; 8 bases align to TRBD1. Germline assignment: CDR1 SGHTA and CDR2 FQGNSA. The CDR3 runs to 16 residues. With V trimmed by 5 bases and J by 8 bases, 16 bases remained unmatched. CDR3 DNA sequence: TGTGCCAGCAGCCGAGATCCTCAGGGGGCACTTTGGGGCTACACCTTC. This sequence encodes CASSRDPQGALWGYTF.

This chain joins TRBV6-1 and TRBJ1-2; TRBD1 might be the D (5 bases). The V end lost 8 bases, the J end lost 1 base, and 14 bases lay between the germline ends. Germline CDR1 and CDR2: MNHNS and SASEGT. This CDR3 has 14 residues. The CDR3 sequence: CASQEAGSNYGYTF. The DNA for the CDR3 is TGTGCCAGCCAGGAGGCAGGGAGTAACTATGGCTACACCTTC.

The rearrangement joins TRBV20-1 to TRBJ2-5, with unresolved D. Germline V gene lookup returns CDR1 DFQATT and CDR2 SNEGSKA (reference sequence). This CDR3 region has 14 residues. V lost 6 bases and J 4 bases, leaving 18 bases between the germline ends. CDR3 in DNA: TGCAGTGCCCCCGCTCCGGAGTATAGAGAGACCCAGTACTTC. This gives the protein CSAPAPEYRETQYF.

The rearrangement links TRBV4-3 to TRBJ2-1; TRBD1 aligns across 10 bases. With 2 bases clipped from V and 5 bases from J, the junction kept 3 bases outside the gene matches. Germline-derived CDR1 and CDR2 are LGHNA and YSLEER. This CDR3 has 15 residues. The CDR3 loop reads CASSQPGQGNNEQFF. Written as DNA, the CDR3 is TGCGCCAGCAGCCAACCGGGACAGGGGAACAATGAGCAGTTCTTC.

This clonotype was found a few times. The V call is TRBV11-2, the J call TRBJ2-1; 7 bases agree with TRBD1. With V trimmed by 3 bases and J by 12 bases, 8 bases remained unmatched. Germline V lookup: CDR1 SGHAT, CDR2 FQNNGV. This CDR3 comprises 13 residues. CDR3 DNA sequence: TGTGCCAGCAGCTTGCAAACAAGGACAGGGCAGTTCTTC. Protein sequence: CASSLQTRTGQFF.

CDR3 nucleotides: TGTGCCACCCACTGGGACATGAACAATGAGCAGTTCTTC. Its translation: CATHWDMNNEQFF. The gene calls are TRBV10-3 and TRBJ2-1; possibly TRBD1 for D (6 bases). CDR3 length: 13 residues. Trimming stripped 10 bases from V and 5 bases from J, with 15 bases between. Germline V gene data show CDR1 as ENHRY and CDR2 as SYGVKD.

There are a few counts of this clonotype. This chain links TRBV4-3 with TRBJ1-2; D is unresolved. The CDR3 runs 17 residues. Germline CDR1 LGHNA, CDR2 YSLEER. Trimming stripped 1 base from V and 7 bases from J, with 22 bases between. CDR3 bases: TGCGCCAGCAGCCAAGGTGGTTATCCGGGCCTCCCCCCTGGCTACACCTTC. The encoded protein is CASSQGGYPGLPPGYTF.

The chain carries TRBV20-1 and TRBJ1-2, with D perhaps TRBD1 (5 bases). V shed 3 bases and J shed 4 bases, with 18 bases lying between them. Germline assignment: CDR1 DFQATT and CDR2 SNEGSKA (reference sequence). This CDR3 is 15 amino acids long. CDR3 in DNA: TGCAGTGCTAGGGGGAACAGGCCTAGCAGCTATGGCTACACCTTC. Translated: CSARGNRPSSYGYTF.

A note on this clonotype: The junction shows a germline mismatch at one end, possibly a read error. The chain carries TRBV4-1 and TRBJ2-7; D is possibly TRBD1 (5 bases). The CDR3 consists of 16 residues. Germline V gene data show CDR1 as MGHRA and CDR2 as YSYEKL. The CDR3 coding sequence is TGCGCCAGCGGCCAAGGTTTCCAGGGAAACCCCTACGAGCAGTACTTC. This translates into CASGQGFQGNPYEQYF.

Of note for this clonotype: The junction does not match germline at one end; this may be a read error. The chain joins TRBV3-1 to TRBJ1-2; weak D call: TRBD1 (5 bases). Germline V gene lookup returns CDR1 LGHDT and CDR2 YNNKEL (reference sequence). This CDR3 comprises 19 residues. Written as DNA, the CDR3 is TGTGCCAGCAGCCACAGTTGGGGGGACCGGACTCCTTCTAACTATGGCTACACTTTC. Amino acids: CASSHSWGDRTPSNYGYTF.

The chain is built from TRBV7-9 and TRBJ1-4, with unresolved D. V was clipped by 4 bases and J by 7 bases, with 16 bases between them. This CDR3 has 15 residues. Germline loops: CDR1 SEHNR, CDR2 FQNEAQ (reference sequence). The CDR3 here is CASSSSDPPGEKLFF. CDR3 DNA: TGTGCCAGCAGCTCCTCTGATCCCCCGGGTGAAAAACTGTTTTTT.

The genes are TRBV12-3 or TRBV12-4 and TRBJ2-6; D is unclear. The CDR3 length is 17 residues. Trimming cost V 1 base and J 0 bases, with 10 bases left between them. The CDR3 DNA sequence: TGTGCCAGCAGTTTAGAGCAGCCTTTCTCTGGGGCCAACGTCCTGACTTTC. It translates to CASSLEQPFSGANVLTF.

A few counts support this clonotype. The V gene is TRBV6-6, the J gene TRBJ2-7, with TRBD1 identical over 7 bases. The CDR3 consists of 14 residues. V lost 2 bases to trimming and J lost 3 bases; unmatched junction nucleotides: 4. The germline CDR1 and CDR2 sequences are MNHNY and SVGAGI (reference sequence). CDR3 loop: CASSYGTEIYEQYF. CDR3 sequence (DNA): TGTGCCAGCAGTTACGGGACAGAGATCTACGAGCAGTACTTC.

The chain uses TRBV12-3 or TRBV12-4 and TRBJ1-6; D gene unclear. Trimming took off 6 bases at V and 4 bases at J, with 16 bases between the two ends. This CDR3 has 16 amino acids. The CDR3 DNA is TGTGCCAGCAGCTTCGGAGCGGTTACTTATAATTCACCCCTCCACTTT. The encoded protein is CASSFGAVTYNSPLHF.

The chain uses TRBV7-9 and TRBJ2-5; D call uncertain. The V and J ends lost 2 bases and 2 bases respectively, with 6 bases between them. The germline V gene has CDR1 SEHNR and CDR2 FQNEAQ (reference sequence). The CDR3 extends over 13 amino acids. The CDR3 coding sequence is TGTGCCAGCAGCTTAAAGAAGCAAGAGACCCAGTACTTC. It is translated as CASSLKKQETQYF.

This clonotype was counted only a few times. The V and J genes are TRBV7-3 and TRBJ1-2; 7 bases match TRBD1. The CDR3 length is 15 residues. Germline V gives CDR1 SGHTA, CDR2 FQGTGA. The trim removed 0 bases at V and 3 bases at J, leaving 4 bases unmatched. The CDR3 protein is CASSLTGGSHYGYTF. The CDR3, as DNA: TGTGCCAGCAGCTTAACAGGGGGCTCCCACTATGGCTACACCTTC.

The table lists this clonotype with a few counts. CDR3 sequence: CASNPATGGQETQYF. The CDR3 coding sequence is TGTGCCAGCAACCCCGCAACAGGGGGCCAAGAGACCCAGTACTTC. The rearrangement uses TRBV6-2 or TRBV6-3 and TRBJ2-5; 8 positions match TRBD1. Germline V gene lookup returns CDR1 MNHEY and CDR2 SVGEGT. V trimming: 7 bases; J trimming: 1 base; junction bases outside the gene matches: 8. The CDR3 contains 15 residues.